The rows below give T cell receptor beta chains drawn from one sample of a study of cytomegalovirus exposure and HLA in healthy donors. Profiling relied on immunoSEQ multiplex PCR, and the TCRdb table lists in-frame clones only, not all of them. The sample holds roughly 170,000 clones; roughly 80% are singletons and the top ten take roughly 1.6%. The sample taken for sequencing was PBMCs. The source is a man aged 50 or older in good health and CMV-seronegative. The conserved cysteine and the conserved F or W are not part of the CDR3 here. A D gene is named only where the DNA matches it firmly.

j_gene,v_gene,d_gene,CDR3aa
TRBJ1-6,TRBV9,TRBD1,ASSSQGGIFSPLH
TRBJ2-1,TRBV9,TRBD2,ASSVVLAGVDEQF
TRBJ2-7,TRBV5-1,-,ASSLEVAQAEQY
TRBJ2-7,TRBV19,-,ASSIGPSVAYEQY
TRBJ2-7,TRBV6-5,TRBD2,ASSRLAGERSEQY
TRBJ1-1,TRBV6-5,-,ASRITVNTEAF
TRBJ1-1,TRBV5-6,-,ASSLGDRNTEAF
TRBJ1-2,TRBV4-2,TRBD1,ASSQETGNYGYT
TRBJ2-7,TRBV6-1,TRBD1,ASSPGTDNNEQY
TRBJ2-1,TRBV6-1,-,ASSSGTGVNEQF
TRBJ1-2,TRBV28,TRBD1,ASSLEDREGGYT
TRBJ2-1,TRBV25-1,TRBD2,ASSKISSGIYNEQF
TRBJ2-1,TRBV7-2,-,ASSLRGGATDNEQF
TRBJ2-1,TRBV10-3,TRBD1,AISEQGVHEQF
TRBJ2-1,TRBV5-4,-,ASSFPQGTYNEQL
TRBJ1-1,TRBV5-1,-,ASSFDGGVGTEAF
TRBJ2-5,TRBV19,TRBD1,ASSSTGGQETQY
TRBJ2-1,TRBV28,-,ASRGGVSPYNEQF
TRBJ1-4,TRBV7-2,-,ASSQRGGEKLF
TRBJ2-7,TRBV6-6,TRBD2,ASTGTSGRAYEQY
TRBJ1-4,TRBV6-6,-,AEGGNEKLF
TRBJ2-7,TRBV29-1,TRBD2,SVDREGHEQY
TRBJ1-4,TRBV19,-,ASSISPQGSSATNEKLF
TRBJ2-7,TRBV27,-,ASSPLDSYEQY
TRBJ2-5,TRBV5-1,-,ASSLGTAQETQY
TRBJ1-1,TRBV5-1,TRBD1,ASSSWGQGNTEAF
TRBJ2-5,TRBV5-1,TRBD2,ASSSLGLAGKETQY
TRBJ2-1,TRBV28,TRBD2,ASSNGGDEQF
TRBJ2-7,TRBV6-1,TRBD1,ASRGQGVTEQY
TRBJ1-1,TRBV7-2,-,ASSLQGYTEAF
TRBJ2-3,TRBV6-5,-,ASRQASTGDTQY
TRBJ1-1,TRBV19,TRBD1,ASSDRGHTNTEAF
TRBJ1-6,TRBV7-9,TRBD1,ASSSQGQRNSPLH
TRBJ2-1,TRBV27,-,ASSFKTGVGSEQF
TRBJ2-3,TRBV19,TRBD1,ASSIQGATDTQY
TRBJ2-2,TRBV16,TRBD2,ASSQERGNTGELF
TRBJ2-7,TRBV28,TRBD1,ASSPSGTGGSYEQY
TRBJ1-3,TRBV18,-,ASSPQGNSGNTIY
TRBJ2-3,TRBV28,TRBD1,AGQEAGADTQY
TRBJ1-4,TRBV2,TRBD1,ASSSDRGGEKLF
TRBJ2-5,TRBV9,TRBD2,ASSVDVGAMREQY
TRBJ2-7,TRBV27,TRBD2,ASRYSLSGRFYEQY